This T cell receptor beta chain was retrieved from a study of blood T cell repertoires in COVID-19. The method was immunoSEQ multiplex PCR; TCRdb's version includes in-frame clones alone and lacks a portion of them. This sample carries fewer than 350,000 clones, around 90% of them seen once, and the ten largest clones take around 4.8%. This CDR3 has 15 amino acids. Looked up from germline, CDR1 is SGHTA and CDR2 is FQGNSA. J lost 4 bases, V lost 5 bases, and 9 bases had no gene match. V is TRBV7-2 and J is TRBJ2-7; 9 bases are shared with TRBD1. The receptor was derived from a man between 60 and 70 years old who had recovered from COVID-19. Sequencing was performed on PBMCs or T cells enriched from blood (not recorded which). CDR3 residues: CASSESGTGLYEQYF. The CDR3 DNA reads as TGTGCCAGCAGCGAATCCGGGACAGGGCTGTACGAGCAGTACTTC.